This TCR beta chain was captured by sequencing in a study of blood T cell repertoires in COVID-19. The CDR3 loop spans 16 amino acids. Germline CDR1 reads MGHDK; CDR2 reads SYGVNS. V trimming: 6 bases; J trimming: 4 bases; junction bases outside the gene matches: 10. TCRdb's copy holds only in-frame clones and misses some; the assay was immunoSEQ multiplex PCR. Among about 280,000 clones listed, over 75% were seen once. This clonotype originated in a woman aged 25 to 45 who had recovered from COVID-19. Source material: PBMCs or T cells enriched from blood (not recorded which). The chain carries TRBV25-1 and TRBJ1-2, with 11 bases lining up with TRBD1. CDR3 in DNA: TGTGCCAGCAGCCTCCCTGGGGGGACAGGGGGCTATGGCTACACCTTC. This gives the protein CASSLPGGTGGYGYTF.